This is a list of T cell receptor beta chains from one sample in a study of T cell changes during pregnancy in multiple sclerosis. Only in-frame clones appear in the TCRdb table, and some are missing; sequencing was by immunoSEQ multiplex PCR. The table shows about 53,000 clones, with over 85% occurring only once. The sample consisted of CD8+ T cells from peripheral blood mononuclear cells, taken before pregnancy. The receptors derive from a female donor with multiple sclerosis, enrolled in a pregnancy study. CDR3s include the opening cysteine and the closing phenylalanine or tryptophan. D genes are given only for firm matches.

J gene	V gene	D gene	CDR3 protein	CDR3 DNA
TRBJ2-3	TRBV5-1	-	CASSYRPQASTDTQYF	TGCGCCAGCAGCTACCGACCGCAGGCTAGCACAGATACGCAGTATTTT
TRBJ2-3	TRBV6-4	TRBD1	CASSVKGQGSDTQYF	TGTGCCAGCAGTGTTAAGGGACAGGGGTCAGATACGCAGTATTTT
TRBJ1-3	TRBV6-6	-	CASSAEGTSGNTIYF	TGTGCCAGCAGTGCCGAAGGGACATCCGGAAACACCATATATTTT
TRBJ2-1	TRBV2	-	CASSAGQGSRYNEQFF	TGTGCCAGCAGTGCAGGGCAGGGGAGTCGCTACAATGAGCAGTTCTTC
TRBJ1-1	TRBV27	-	CASSSMNTEAFF	TGTGCCAGCAGTTCAATGAACACTGAAGCTTTCTTT
TRBJ2-1	TRBV19	-	CASRTGQYNEQFF	TGTGCCAGTAGGACAGGACAATACAATGAGCAGTTCTTC
TRBJ1-1	TRBV13	-	CASSSDLGTEAFF	TGTGCCAGCAGCTCCGACCTAGGCACTGAAGCTTTCTTT
TRBJ1-4	TRBV13	-	CASSSASGSREKLFF	TGTGCCAGCAGCTCAGCCTCAGGGTCCCGCGAAAAACTGTTTTTT
TRBJ2-7	TRBV7-2	TRBD2	CASSPYGGGPLEQYF	TGTGCCAGCAGCCCATATGGCGGGGGGCCGTTGGAGCAGTACTTC
TRBJ1-4	TRBV6-5	-	CASSYRDKNEKLFF	TGTGCCAGCAGTTACAGGGACAAGAATGAAAAACTGTTTTTT
TRBJ2-1	TRBV6-5	TRBD2	CASGPSGGTGNEQFF	TGTGCCAGCGGACCTAGCGGGGGCACTGGCAATGAGCAGTTCTTC
TRBJ1-5	TRBV7-2	-	CASSLGGAWPTNQPQHF	TGTGCCAGCAGCTTGGGGGGGGCCTGGCCGACCAATCAGCCCCAGCATTTT
TRBJ2-1	TRBV5-1	TRBD2	CASSTDGLAGAYNEQFF	TGCGCCAGCAGCACGGACGGTTTAGCGGGCGCCTACAATGAGCAGTTCTTC
TRBJ2-7	TRBV11-2	-	CASSPGGRTYEQYF	TGTGCCAGCAGCCCTGGAGGAAGAACCTACGAGCAGTACTTC
TRBJ2-1	TRBV7-2	-	CASSLQGAEQFF	TGTGCCAGCAGCTTGCAGGGTGCTGAGCAGTTCTTC